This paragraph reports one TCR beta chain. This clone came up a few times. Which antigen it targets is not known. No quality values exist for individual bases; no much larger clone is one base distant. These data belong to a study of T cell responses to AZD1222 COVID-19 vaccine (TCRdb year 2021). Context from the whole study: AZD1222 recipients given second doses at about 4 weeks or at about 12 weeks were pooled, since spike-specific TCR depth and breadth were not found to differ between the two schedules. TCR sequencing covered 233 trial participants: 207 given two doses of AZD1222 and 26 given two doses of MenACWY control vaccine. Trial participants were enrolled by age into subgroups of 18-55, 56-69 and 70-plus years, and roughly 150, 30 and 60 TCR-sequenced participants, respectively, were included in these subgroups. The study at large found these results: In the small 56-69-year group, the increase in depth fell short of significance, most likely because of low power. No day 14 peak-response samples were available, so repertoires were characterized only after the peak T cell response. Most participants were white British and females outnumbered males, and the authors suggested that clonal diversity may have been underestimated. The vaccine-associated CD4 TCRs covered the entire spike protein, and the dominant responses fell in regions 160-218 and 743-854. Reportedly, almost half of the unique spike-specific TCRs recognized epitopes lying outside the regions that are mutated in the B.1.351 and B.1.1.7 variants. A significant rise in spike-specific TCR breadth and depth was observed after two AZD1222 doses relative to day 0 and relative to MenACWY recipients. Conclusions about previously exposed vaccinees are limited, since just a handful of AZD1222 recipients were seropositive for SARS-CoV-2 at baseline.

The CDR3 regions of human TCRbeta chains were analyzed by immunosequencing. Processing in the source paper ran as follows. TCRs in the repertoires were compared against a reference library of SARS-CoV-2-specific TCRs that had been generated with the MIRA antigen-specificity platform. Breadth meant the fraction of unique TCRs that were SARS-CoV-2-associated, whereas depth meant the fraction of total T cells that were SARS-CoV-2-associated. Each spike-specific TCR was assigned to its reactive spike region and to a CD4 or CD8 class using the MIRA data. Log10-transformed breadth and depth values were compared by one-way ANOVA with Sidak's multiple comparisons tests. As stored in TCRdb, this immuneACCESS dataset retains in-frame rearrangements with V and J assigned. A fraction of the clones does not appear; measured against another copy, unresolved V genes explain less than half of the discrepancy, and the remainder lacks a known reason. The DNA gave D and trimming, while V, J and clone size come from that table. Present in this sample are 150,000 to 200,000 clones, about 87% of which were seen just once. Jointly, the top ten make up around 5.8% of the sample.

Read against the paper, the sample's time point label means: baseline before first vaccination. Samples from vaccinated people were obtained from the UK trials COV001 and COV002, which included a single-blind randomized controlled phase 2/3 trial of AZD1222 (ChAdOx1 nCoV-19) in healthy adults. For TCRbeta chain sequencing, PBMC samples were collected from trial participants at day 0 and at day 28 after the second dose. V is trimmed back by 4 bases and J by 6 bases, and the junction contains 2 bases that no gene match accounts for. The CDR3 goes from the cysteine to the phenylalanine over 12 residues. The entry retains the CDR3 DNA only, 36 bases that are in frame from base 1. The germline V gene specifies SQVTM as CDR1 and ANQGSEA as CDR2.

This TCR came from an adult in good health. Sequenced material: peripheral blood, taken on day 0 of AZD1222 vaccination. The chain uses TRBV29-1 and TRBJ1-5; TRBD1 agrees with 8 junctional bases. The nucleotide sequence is TGCAGCGTTGGGCAGGGGGCTCAGCCCCAGCATTTT. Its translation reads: CSVGQGAQPQHF.